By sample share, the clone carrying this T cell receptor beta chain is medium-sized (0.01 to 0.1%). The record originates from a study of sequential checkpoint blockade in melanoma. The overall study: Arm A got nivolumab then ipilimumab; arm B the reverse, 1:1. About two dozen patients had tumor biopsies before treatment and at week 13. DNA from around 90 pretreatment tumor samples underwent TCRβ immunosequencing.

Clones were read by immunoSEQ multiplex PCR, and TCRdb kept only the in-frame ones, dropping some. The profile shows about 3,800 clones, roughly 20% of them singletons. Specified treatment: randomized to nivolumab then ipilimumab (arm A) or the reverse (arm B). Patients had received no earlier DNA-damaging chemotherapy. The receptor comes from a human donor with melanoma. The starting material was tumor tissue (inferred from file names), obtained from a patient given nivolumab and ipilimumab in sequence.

The CDR3 sequence: CASSLGESFLGETQYF. The DNA of the CDR3 is TGTGCCAGCAGCTTAGGGGAAAGTTTTTTAGGGGAGACCCAGTACTTC. The rearrangement joins TRBV11-3 to TRBJ2-5, with no clear D. The length of the CDR3 is 16 residues. Germline V lookup: CDR1 SGHNT, CDR2 YENEEA. V was cut by 1 base and J by 5 bases, with 17 bases left in between.